The sequence of this TCR beta chain was determined in a study of blood T cell repertoires in COVID-19. One Seattle source followed patients from active infection through their disease course. Some clones are missing from TCRdb's copy, which holds only in-frame ones; the method was immunoSEQ multiplex PCR. This sample has over 200,000 clones, with more than 80% found just once. J gave up 4 bases and V 3 bases, and 11 bases lay outside the gene matches. This CDR3 is built from 18 residues. Germline V lookup: CDR1 SGHDT, CDR2 YYEEEE. This clone was seen only a few times. The chain uses TRBV5-6 and TRBJ2-5; TRBD2 agrees at 14 bases. This TCR was sampled from a woman aged 25 to 39 with COVID-19, enrolled during active disease. The sequenced sample consisted of peripheral blood. CDR3 nucleotides: TGTGCCAGCAGCTGGGCCGGGACTAGCGGGAGTTTTCGAGAGACCCAGTACTTC. It specifies CASSWAGTSGSFRETQYF.